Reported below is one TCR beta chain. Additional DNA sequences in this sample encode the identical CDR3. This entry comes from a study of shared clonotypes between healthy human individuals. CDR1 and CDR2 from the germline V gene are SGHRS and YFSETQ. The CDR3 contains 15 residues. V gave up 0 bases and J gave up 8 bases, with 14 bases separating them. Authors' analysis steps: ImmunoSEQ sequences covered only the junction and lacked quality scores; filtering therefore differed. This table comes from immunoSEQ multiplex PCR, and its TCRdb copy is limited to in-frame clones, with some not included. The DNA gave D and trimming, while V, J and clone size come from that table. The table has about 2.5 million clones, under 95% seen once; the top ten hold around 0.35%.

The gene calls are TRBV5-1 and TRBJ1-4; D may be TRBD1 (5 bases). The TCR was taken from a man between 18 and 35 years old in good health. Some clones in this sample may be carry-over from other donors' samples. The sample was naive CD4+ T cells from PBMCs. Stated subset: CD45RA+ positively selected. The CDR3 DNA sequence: TGCGCCAGCAGCTTGGAGGGCGGGGCCCGCGAAAAACTGTTTTTT. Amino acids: CASSLEGGAREKLFF.